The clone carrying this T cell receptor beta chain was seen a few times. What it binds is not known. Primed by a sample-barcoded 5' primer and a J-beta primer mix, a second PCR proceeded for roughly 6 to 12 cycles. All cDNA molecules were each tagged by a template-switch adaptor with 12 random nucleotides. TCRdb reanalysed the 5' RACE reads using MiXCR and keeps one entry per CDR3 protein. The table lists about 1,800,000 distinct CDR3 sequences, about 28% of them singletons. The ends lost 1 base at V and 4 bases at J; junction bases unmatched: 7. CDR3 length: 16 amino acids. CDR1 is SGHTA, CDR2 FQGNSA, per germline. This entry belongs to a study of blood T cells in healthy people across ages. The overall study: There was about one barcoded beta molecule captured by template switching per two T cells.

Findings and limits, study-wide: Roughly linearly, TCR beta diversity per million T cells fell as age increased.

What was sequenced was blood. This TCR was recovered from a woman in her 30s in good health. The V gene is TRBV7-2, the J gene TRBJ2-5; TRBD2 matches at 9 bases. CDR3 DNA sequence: TGTGCCAGCAGCTTAGGAACGCTAGCGGGGCTAGAGACCCAGTACTTC. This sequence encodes CASSLGTLAGLETQYF.